Below are 20 T cell receptor beta chains sequenced from a single sample in a study of blood T cell repertoires in COVID-19 (TCRdb year 2020). Libraries were built with the immunoSEQ multiplex PCR assay. The table was pulled from immuneACCESS by TCRdb, which kept in-frame rearrangements only. Such tables lose some clones; where checked, under half of the loss comes from unresolved V genes, and the rest has no known cause. The sample profile shows about 120,000 clones; roughly 88% of them were found once. 8.4% of the sample goes to the ten largest clones. Sequencing was carried out using peripheral blood. These receptors were collected from a woman in her 70s who had recovered from COVID-19.

This chain connects TRBV7-2 to TRBJ1-1; D might be TRBD1 (5 bases). V shed 3 bases and J shed 8 bases, with 10 bases lying between them. This CDR3 spans 12 amino acids. Looked up from germline, CDR1 is SGHTA and CDR2 is FQGNSA. In DNA form, the CDR3 reads TGTGCCAGCAGCTTCGGGGGGTCAGAAGCTTTCTTT. Its protein product is CASSFGGSEAFF.

The J gene is TRBJ1-2, the V gene TRBV11-2, with TRBD1 identical over 11 bases. This CDR3 region has 14 residues. The V gene's germline CDR1 is SGHAT and CDR2 FQNNGV. Germline trimming cut 3 bases from V and 8 bases from J; bases unmatched to any gene: 5. In nucleotides, the CDR3 is TGTGCCAGCAGCTTCGGGACAGGGGGAGGCGGCTACACCTTC. It is translated as CASSFGTGGGGYTF.

This chain uses TRBV6-6 with TRBJ2-7; 12 bases map to TRBD1. CDR1 MNHNY and CDR2 SVGAGI come from the germline V gene (reference sequence). V trimming: 0 bases; J trimming: 8 bases; junction bases outside the gene matches: 5. The CDR3 runs 15 residues. This CDR3 is CASSYSGTGGSKQYF. In nucleotides, the CDR3 is TGTGCCAGCAGTTACTCCGGGACAGGGGGCAGCAAGCAGTACTTC.

The J gene is TRBJ1-2, the V gene TRBV5-4; the match to TRBD1 covers 8 bases. V lost 4 bases to trimming and J lost 8 bases; unmatched junction nucleotides: 7. This CDR3 region has 13 residues. CDR1 and CDR2 from the germline V gene are SGHNT and YYREEE (reference sequence). The CDR3 loop reads CASSVTGGRGYTF. In nucleotides, the CDR3 is TGTGCCAGCAGCGTAACAGGGGGAAGAGGCTACACCTTC.

V is TRBV5-1 and J is TRBJ2-5; D unclear. This CDR3 contains 11 residues. Looked up from germline, CDR1 is SGHRS and CDR2 is YFSETQ. Between the trimmed V and J ends, which lost 6 bases and 4 bases, there was a span of 7 bases. The CDR3 coding sequence is TGCGCCAGCAACATTGGAGAGACCCAGTACTTC. Its translation is CASNIGETQYF.

The gene calls are TRBV14 and TRBJ1-1, with TRBD1 as a possible D gene (6 bases). The germline V gene encodes CDR1 SGHDN and CDR2 FVKESK. The CDR3 totals 14 residues. V gave up 4 bases and J gave up 1 base, with 10 bases separating them. In nucleotides, the CDR3 is TGTGCCAGCAGCCCCCCGGGACAGAACACTGAAGCTTTCTTT. It specifies CASSPPGQNTEAFF.

The genes are TRBV20-1 and TRBJ1-2; D gene uncertain. CDR3 size: 11 residues. CDR1 is DFQATT, CDR2 SNEGSKA, per germline (reference sequence). The germline V and J ends were trimmed by 0 bases and 7 bases, with 6 bases remaining between them. The CDR3 region is CSARDLGGYTF. CDR3 DNA: TGCAGTGCTAGAGATCTAGGTGGCTACACCTTC.

This clone was counted only a few times. The rearrangement joins TRBV6-5 to TRBJ2-7, with TRBD2 matching over 10 bases. Germline CDR1 is MNHEY and CDR2 is SVGAGI. The CDR3 runs 14 residues. After removal of 5 bases from V and 3 bases from J, the junction contained 4 bases not matched to a gene. DNA of the CDR3: TGTGCCAGCAGTCCGAGGACTAGCGGCTACGAGCAGTACTTC. This gives the protein CASSPRTSGYEQYF.

CDR3 residues: CASSDSATSGLRDTQYF. The CDR3 coding sequence is TGTGCCAGCAGCGATTCCGCGACTAGCGGGCTTCGGGATACGCAGTATTTT. This chain connects TRBV9 to TRBJ2-3; 10 positions match TRBD2. V trimming: 3 bases; J trimming: 6 bases; junction bases outside the gene matches: 13. Germline V gene lookup returns CDR1 SGDLS and CDR2 YYNGEE. The CDR3 consists of 17 residues.

The chain is built from TRBV18 and TRBJ2-3; 9 bases are shared with TRBD1. Trimming took 2 bases from V and 4 from J; bases not matched to a gene: 4. This CDR3 is built from 15 residues. Germline lookup yields CDR1 KGHSH and CDR2 LQKENI. CDR3 amino acids: CASSPLGQGPDTQYF. The CDR3 DNA sequence: TGTGCCAGCTCACCATTGGGACAGGGCCCAGATACGCAGTATTTT.

The chain employs TRBV7-3 and TRBJ2-5, with D possibly being TRBD2 (5 bases). V lost 2 bases and J lost 1, with 11 bases in between. The CDR3 runs to 15 residues. Germline V CDR1 and CDR2: SGHTA, FQGTGA. In DNA, the CDR3 is TGTGCCAGCAGCTTAGGAGGTAGCCCCCAAGAGACCCAGTACTTC. As protein: CASSLGGSPQETQYF.

J is TRBJ2-3 and V is TRBV30; TRBD1 matches at 7 bases. This CDR3 has 15 residues. Germline lookup yields CDR1 GTSNPN and CDR2 SVGIG (reference sequence). Losses at the gene ends were 4 bases for V and 4 bases for J; bases not matched to a gene: 11. The chain's CDR3 is CAWNPSGTEADTQYF. The CDR3 nucleotides read TGTGCCTGGAATCCGTCCGGGACAGAAGCAGATACGCAGTATTTT. Full variable domain (missing parts from reference TRBV30 and TRBJ2-3): SQTIHQWPATLVQPVGSPLSLECTVEGTSNPNLYWYRQAAGRGLQLLFYSVGIGQISSEVPQNLSASRPQDRQFILSSKKLLLSDSGFYLCAWNPSGTEADTQYFGPGTRLTVL.

The genes are TRBV5-1 and TRBJ1-4; D ambiguous. This CDR3 is 13 amino acids long. Trimming stripped 5 bases from V and 7 bases from J, with 12 bases between. Germline assignment: CDR1 SGHRS and CDR2 YFSETQ. The CDR3 coding sequence is TGCGCCAGCAGTCGGCAGGTCGGTGAAAAACTGTTTTTT. The encoded protein is CASSRQVGEKLFF.

The chain employs TRBV7-3 and TRBJ2-1; 7 bases fit TRBD1. Looked up from germline, CDR1 is SGHTA and CDR2 is FQGTGA. Trimming removed 5 bases from V and 8 bases from J; junction bases left unmatched: 6. The CDR3 is 13 amino acids. CDR3 amino acids: CASSLTGSYEQFF. In DNA form, the CDR3 reads TGTGCCAGCAGCCTGACAGGGAGCTATGAGCAGTTCTTC.

The genes are TRBV18 and TRBJ2-5; 9 positions agree with TRBD1. CDR1 is KGHSH and CDR2 is LQKENI in the germline V gene. The CDR3 covers 15 residues. J gave up 2 bases and V 4 bases, and 5 bases lay outside the gene matches. The CDR3 spells CASSLTDRGQETQYF. The CDR3 DNA sequence: TGTGCCAGCTCACTAACGGACAGGGGTCAAGAGACCCAGTACTTC.

The chain recombines TRBV5-1 with TRBJ2-3, with D perhaps matching TRBD2 (5 bases). Germline V lookup: CDR1 SGHRS, CDR2 YFSETQ. The CDR3 length is 13 residues. The V end was cut by 0 bases, the J end by 7 bases, with 9 bases between. CDR3 sequence reads: CASSLAPSYTQYF. CDR3 bases: TGCGCCAGCAGCTTGGCGCCTAGCTATACGCAGTATTTT.

The rearrangement joins TRBV5-1 to TRBJ2-2; 7 bases map to TRBD1. The CDR3 covers 16 residues. Germline values: CDR1 SGHRS, CDR2 YFSETQ. Trimming cost V 3 bases and J 3 bases; bases outside gene matches: 8. CDR3: CASSSPAGGDTGELFF. The CDR3, as DNA: TGCGCCAGCAGCTCCCCGGCAGGGGGAGACACCGGGGAGCTGTTTTTT.

The V gene is TRBV19, the J gene TRBJ2-1; TRBD2 agrees at 8 bases. The CDR3 totals 16 residues. Losses at the gene ends were 1 base for V and 4 bases for J; bases not matched to a gene: 6. CDR1 LNHDA and CDR2 SQIVND come from the germline V gene (reference sequence). The CDR3 DNA is TGTGCCAGTAGTATAGGCGGCGGGAGGACTTACAATGAGCAGTTCTTC. It is translated as CASSIGGGRTYNEQFF. The full variable domain, rest sourced from reference TRBV19 and TRBJ2-1, is DGGITQSPKYLFRKEGQNVTLSCEQNLNHDAMYWYRQDPGQGLRLIYYSQIVNDFQKGDIAEGYSVSREKKESFPLTVTSAQKNPTAFYLCASSIGGGRTYNEQFFGPGTRLTVL.

The CDR3: CASSQDPGGAHTEAFF. CDR3 DNA: TGCGCCAGCAGCCAAGATCCTGGGGGGGCCCACACTGAAGCTTTCTTT. The chain is built from TRBV4-3 and TRBJ1-1; tentative D call: TRBD1 (6 bases). Deletions cut 0 bases from V and 3 bases from J, with 14 bases between. Germline CDR1 and CDR2: LGHNA and YSLEER. The CDR3 sequence is 16 residues long.

V and J are TRBV14 and TRBJ2-7; tentative D call: TRBD2 (5 bases). Per germline, CDR1 SGHDN and CDR2 FVKESK. The V gene lost 4 bases and the J gene lost 3 bases, with 7 bases spanning the gap. The CDR3 totals 12 residues. The CDR3: CASSPTSYEQYF. CDR3 sequence (DNA): TGTGCCAGCAGCCCTACTAGCTACGAGCAGTACTTC.